The 2 T cell receptor beta chains given below trace back to one sample, sequenced in a study of CD8 T cells in acute hepatitis C reinfection. The protocol was immunoSEQ multiplex PCR, while the TCRdb copy is restricted to in-frame clones and leaves out a portion. The data contain approximately 39,000 clones, approximately 90% of them seen just once; the ten biggest clones take up more than 0.4%. As for time point: naive CD8 control sorted from an acute-time-point sample. The specimen sequenced was naive CD8+ T cells from PBMCs. These receptor sequences come from a young man with chronic hepatitis C.

The chain recombines TRBV6-5 with TRBJ2-1; D remains unclear. Trimming shortened V by 2 bases and J by 7 bases, and 9 bases separated the two germline ends. The CDR3 has 13 amino acids. The germline V gene encodes CDR1 MNHEY and CDR2 SVGAGI. The CDR3 bases are TGTGCCAGCAGTTACAGTAGGGCTAATGAGCAGTTCTTC. This sequence encodes CASSYSRANEQFF.

The chain employs TRBV11-2 and TRBJ2-7, with D possibly being TRBD2 (6 bases). Trimming left V 5 bases short and J 3 bases short, with 8 bases between. Germline V gives CDR1 SGHAT, CDR2 FQNNGV. This CDR3 comprises 12 residues. CDR3 in amino acids: CASSGTDYEQYF. The CDR3 DNA is TGTGCCAGCAGCGGGACTGACTACGAGCAGTACTTC.